The 32 T cell receptor beta chains listed next were all sequenced from one sample in a study of T cell responses to AZD1222 COVID-19 vaccine. Assay: immunoSEQ multiplex PCR; the TCRdb copy retains only in-frame clones and omits some. Of some 130,000 clones listed, 85% to 90% are singletons. The specimen comprised peripheral blood, sampled on day 0 of AZD1222 vaccination. Every receptor here comes from an adult in good health.

The chain recombines TRBV10-3 with TRBJ1-3; TRBD1 aligns across 7 bases. Germline V gives CDR1 ENHRY, CDR2 SYGVKD. With 0 bases clipped from V and 0 bases from J, the junction kept 8 bases outside the gene matches. The CDR3 has 18 amino acids. In DNA, the CDR3 is TGTGCCATCAGTGAGTCGATACGGGACAGCAGCTCTGGAAACACCATATATTTT. Translated: CAISESIRDSSSGNTIYF.

The chain carries TRBV28 and TRBJ2-2; no reliable D call. CDR3 size: 15 residues. Germline loops: CDR1 MDHEN, CDR2 SYDVKM. Trimming took off 1 base at V and 3 bases at J, with 9 bases between the two ends. The CDR3 is CASSLSPRDTGELFF. In DNA, the CDR3 is TGTGCCAGCAGTTTATCGCCGAGAGACACCGGGGAGCTGTTTTTT.

The rearrangement joins TRBV6-5 to TRBJ2-5, with TRBD1 identical over 7 bases. This CDR3 spans 14 amino acids. The germline gives CDR1 MNHEY, CDR2 SVGAGI. Trimming took 6 bases from V and 1 from J; bases not matched to a gene: 5. CDR3 DNA: TGTGCCAGCAGGAAGACAGGGATCCAAGAGACCCAGTACTTC. Translation gives CASRKTGIQETQYF.

This chain joins TRBV5-1 and TRBJ2-1; TRBD2 aligns across 11 bases. This CDR3 is 16 amino acids long. CDR1 is SGHRS and CDR2 is YFSETQ in the germline V gene. Losses at the gene ends were 4 bases for V and 5 bases for J; bases not matched to a gene: 8. The CDR3 sequence is CASSLATSGKNNEQFF. As DNA, the CDR3 is TGCGCCAGCAGCCTTGCGACTAGCGGGAAAAACAATGAGCAGTTCTTC.

The chain joins TRBV19 to TRBJ2-1, with 12 bases lining up with TRBD1. Germline V gene data show CDR1 as LNHDA and CDR2 as SQIVND (reference sequence). CDR3 size: 16 residues. V lost 7 bases and J lost 4; bases outside the gene matches: 8. The CDR3 is CASTMGQGAAYNEQFF. As DNA, the CDR3 is TGTGCCAGTACCATGGGACAGGGGGCCGCTTACAATGAGCAGTTCTTC. The entire variable domain, with the rest obtained from reference TRBV19 and TRBJ2-1, is as follows: DGGITQSPKYLFRKEGQNVTLSCEQNLNHDAMYWYRQDPGQGLRLIYYSQIVNDFQKGDIAEGYSVSREKKESFPLTVTSAQKNPTAFYLCASTMGQGAAYNEQFFGPGTRLTVL.

This chain connects TRBV5-6 to TRBJ2-6; D gene ambiguous. The CDR3 totals 16 residues. V lost 5 bases and J 6 bases, leaving 18 bases between the germline ends. The V gene's germline CDR1 is SGHDT and CDR2 YYEEEE. CDR3 sequence: CASRPINLWEANVLTF. The CDR3 DNA sequence: TGTGCCAGCAGACCAATCAACCTCTGGGAGGCCAACGTCCTGACTTTC.

CDR3 amino acids: CASSITGDSNQPQHF. CDR3 coding DNA: TGTGCCAGTAGTATAACAGGGGATAGCAATCAGCCCCAGCATTTT. The gene calls are TRBV19 and TRBJ1-5; 7 nucleotides align to TRBD1. Germline loops: CDR1 LNHDA, CDR2 SQIVND (reference sequence). The trim removed 2 bases at V and 0 bases at J, leaving 1 base unmatched. The CDR3 has 15 amino acids. Full variable domain (remainder filled in from reference TRBV19 and TRBJ1-5): DGGITQSPKYLFRKEGQNVTLSCEQNLNHDAMYWYRQDPGQGLRLIYYSQIVNDFQKGDIAEGYSVSREKKESFPLTVTSAQKNPTAFYLCASSITGDSNQPQHFGDGTRLSIL.

The J gene is TRBJ1-6, the V gene TRBV7-3; 10 bases align to TRBD1. This CDR3 is 14 amino acids long. V gave up 3 bases and J gave up 8 bases; unmatched junction bases: 1. Germline values: CDR1 SGHTA, CDR2 FQGTGA. The CDR3 region is CASSFGTGDSPLHF. CDR3 DNA: TGTGCCAGCAGCTTTGGGACAGGGGATTCACCCCTCCACTTT. Filled out from reference TRBV7-3 and TRBJ1-6, the complete variable domain reads GAGVSQTPSNKVTEKGKYVELRCDPISGHTALYWYRQSLGQGPEFLIYFQGTGAADDSGLPNDRFFAVRPEGSVSTLKIQRTERGDSAVYLCASSFGTGDSPLHFGNGTRLTVT.

The CDR3 DNA is TGTGCCAGCAGCGAGACCACCTCCTACGAGCAGTACTTC. It yields the protein CASSETTSYEQYF. This chain links TRBV5-4 with TRBJ2-7; D unclear. Trimming cost V 4 bases and J 0 bases, with 8 bases left between them. From germline, CDR1 is SGHNT and CDR2 YYREEE (reference sequence). This CDR3 contains 13 residues. Full variable domain (outside the CDR3, taken from reference TRBV5-4 and TRBJ2-7): ETGVTQSPTHLIKTRGQQVTLRCSSQSGHNTVSWYQQALGQGPQFIFQYYREEENGRGNFPPRFSGLQFPNYSSELNVNALELDDSALYLCASSETTSYEQYFGPGTRLTVT.

The V gene is TRBV9, the J gene TRBJ2-1, with D perhaps matching TRBD2 (7 bases). V was clipped by 0 bases and J by 10 bases, with 20 bases between them. This CDR3 comprises 16 residues. Germline V CDR1 and CDR2: SGDLS, YYNGEE. The CDR3 nucleotides read TGTGCCAGCAGCGTAGACGGCGGGGGCCCTCGGAGAGAGCAGTTCTTC. Its translation: CASSVDGGGPRREQFF. The full variable domain, with the rest looked up from reference TRBV9 and TRBJ2-1, is DSGVTQTPKHLITATGQRVTLRCSPRSGDLSVYWYQQSLDQGLQFLIQYYNGEERAKGNILERFSAQQFPDLHSELNLSSLELGDSALYFCASSVDGGGPRREQFFGPGTRLTVL.

The V and J genes are TRBV2 and TRBJ1-2; 7 positions agree with TRBD1. V shed 3 bases and J 6 bases; nucleotides not matched to a gene: 1. The germline gives CDR1 SNHLY, CDR2 FYNNEI. This CDR3 is built from 12 residues. CDR3 residues: CASSDQGDGYTF. CDR3 sequence (DNA): TGTGCCAGCAGTGACCAGGGGGATGGCTACACCTTC.

The chain employs TRBV11-1 and TRBJ2-7; TRBD1 matches 9 bases. The germline gives CDR1 SGHAT, CDR2 FQDESV (reference sequence). This CDR3 has 15 amino acids. V lost 8 bases and J lost 2; bases outside the gene matches: 10. CDR3 amino acids: CASGGGTGFTYEQYF. The CDR3 DNA reads as TGTGCCAGCGGAGGCGGGACAGGGTTTACCTACGAGCAGTACTTC.

The rearrangement links TRBV28 to TRBJ1-3, with D uncertain. The CDR3 runs 13 residues. Germline V gene lookup returns CDR1 MDHEN and CDR2 SYDVKM. With 8 bases removed from V and 1 base from J, the gap between germline ends came to 9 bases. The CDR3 spells CASSRPSGNTIYF. The CDR3 bases are TGTGCCAGCTCCCGGCCATCTGGAAACACCATATATTTT.

This chain links TRBV9 with TRBJ1-1; TRBD1 matches 9 bases. This CDR3 is built from 15 residues. V dropped 3 bases and J dropped 1; count of bases not matched to a gene: 4. From germline, CDR1 is SGDLS and CDR2 YYNGEE. The DNA for the CDR3 is TGTGCCAGCAGCGGGGGGACAGGGCGGAACACTGAAGCTTTCTTT. This translates into CASSGGTGRNTEAFF. Looking up the rest from reference TRBV9 and TRBJ1-1 gives the full variable domain: DSGVTQTPKHLITATGQRVTLRCSPRSGDLSVYWYQQSLDQGLQFLIQYYNGEERAKGNILERFSAQQFPDLHSELNLSSLELGDSALYFCASSGGTGRNTEAFFGQGTRLTVV.

V and J are TRBV5-4 and TRBJ1-4; 8 nucleotides line up with TRBD1. CDR1 and CDR2 from the germline V gene are SGHNT and YYREEE (reference sequence). The CDR3 runs 15 residues. Losses at the gene ends were 2 bases for V and 4 bases for J; bases not matched to a gene: 4. CDR3 in DNA: TGTGCCAGCAGCTTAGGACAGGGCCTTAATGAAAAACTGTTTTTT. This encodes CASSLGQGLNEKLFF.

This chain uses TRBV30 with TRBJ1-1; no definite D call. Trimming took 5 bases from V and 5 from J, leaving 15 bases between them. Germline lookup yields CDR1 GTSNPN and CDR2 SVGIG (reference sequence). The CDR3 has 13 amino acids. The CDR3 reads CAWLRAGRTEAFF. The DNA for the CDR3 is TGTGCCTGGCTCCGGGCGGGGAGGACTGAAGCTTTCTTT.

The chain has TRBV15 and TRBJ1-1, with 8 bases fitting TRBD1. Germline V gene data show CDR1 as LNHNV and CDR2 as YYDKDF (reference sequence). V lost 3 bases, J lost 11 bases, and 11 bases stayed unmatched. The CDR3 spans 14 residues. CDR3 bases: TGTGCCACCAGCAGTCCCGGGACAGGTATGCGGGCTTTCTTT. This gives the protein CATSSPGTGMRAFF.

This rearrangement joins TRBV20-1 to TRBJ2-7; D remains ambiguous. V was shortened by 3 bases and J by 2 bases, with 14 bases between the two germline ends. The CDR3 is 14 residues long. Germline V gene lookup returns CDR1 DFQATT and CDR2 SNEGSKA (reference sequence). The CDR3 loop is CSASKFVPPYEQYF. The CDR3 nucleotides read TGCAGTGCTAGTAAGTTTGTCCCCCCCTACGAGCAGTACTTC.

CDR3 coding DNA: TGTGCCAGCATACGGCCGAACTCCTACGAGCAGTACTTC. Translating it yields CASIRPNSYEQYF. V gene TRBV27 combines with J gene TRBJ2-7; D gene uncertain. Germline V CDR1 and CDR2: MNHEY, SMNVEV (reference sequence). The V end was cut by 7 bases, the J end by 0 bases, with 10 bases between. The CDR3 contains 13 residues.

The chain uses TRBV19 and TRBJ2-1; TRBD1 is a possible D gene (8 bases). V was clipped by 5 bases and J by 7 bases, with 12 bases between them. Germline V CDR1 and CDR2: LNHDA, SQIVND (reference sequence). The CDR3 has 13 residues. CDR3 loop: CASSLQGGNEQFF. CDR3 nucleotide sequence: TGTGCCAGTAGTCTACAGGGGGGGAATGAGCAGTTCTTC.

The chain is built from TRBV5-1 and TRBJ2-7; 8 bases align to TRBD2. The germline V gene encodes CDR1 SGHRS and CDR2 YFSETQ. V shed 0 bases, J shed 4 bases, and the junction held 12 bases outside the gene matches. This CDR3 has 17 residues. The CDR3 spells CASSLAGWSGRGYEQYF. Written as DNA, the CDR3 is TGCGCCAGCAGCTTGGCGGGGTGGAGCGGGAGAGGTTACGAGCAGTACTTC.

The V and J genes are TRBV18 and TRBJ1-6, with D hard to call. The CDR3 is 15 residues long. Germline V lookup: CDR1 KGHSH, CDR2 LQKENI. Trimming pared 4 bases from V and 7 bases from J, leaving 14 bases between. The CDR3 region has the DNA TGTGCCAGCTCACAAAACACGGGAGAGAATTCACCCCTCCACTTT. It encodes CASSQNTGENSPLHF. Drawing the rest from reference TRBV18 and TRBJ1-6, the complete variable domain is NAGVMQNPRHLVRRRGQEARLRCSPMKGHSHVYWYRQLPEEGLKFMVYLQKENIIDESGMPKERFSAEFPKEGPSILRIQQVVRGDSAAYFCASSQNTGENSPLHFGNGTRLTVT.

The gene calls are TRBV27 and TRBJ2-7; a weak D match, TRBD2 (6 bases). CDR1 and CDR2 (germline): MNHEY, SMNVEV (reference sequence). The CDR3 runs 15 residues. Trimming took 6 bases from V and 2 from J, leaving 17 bases between them. Here the CDR3 DNA reads TGTGCCAGCAGACTAAAGGGGTGGGGGGCCTACGAGCAGTACTTC. Translation gives CASRLKGWGAYEQYF.

The genes are TRBV6-2 or TRBV6-3 and TRBJ1-5, with 7 bases lining up with TRBD1. The germline gives CDR1 MNHEY, CDR2 SVGEGT. Trimming took 2 bases from V and 4 from J; bases not matched to a gene: 5. There are 15 residues in the CDR3. CDR3 loop: CASSYKGAGNQPQHF. The CDR3 DNA follows: TGTGCCAGCAGTTACAAGGGGGCTGGGAATCAGCCCCAGCATTTT.

The V and J genes are TRBV6-1 and TRBJ2-7; 8 bases are a match to TRBD1. Germline assignment: CDR1 MNHNS and CDR2 SASEGT. Trimming took 3 bases from V and 4 from J; bases not matched to a gene: 8. The CDR3 consists of 15 residues. The CDR3 protein is CASSDPGQASYEQYF. In nucleotides, the CDR3 is TGTGCCAGCAGTGACCCGGGACAGGCCTCATACGAGCAGTACTTC.

The chain links TRBV7-3 to TRBJ1-1; a weak D match, TRBD1 (5 bases). CDR1 and CDR2 (germline): SGHTA, FQGTGA. Between the trimmed V and J ends, which lost 5 bases and 0 bases, there was a span of 10 bases. The CDR3 runs to 14 residues. As DNA, the CDR3 is TGTGCCAGCAGCGTAAACAGGATGAACACTGAAGCTTTCTTT. It is translated as CASSVNRMNTEAFF.

The rearrangement joins TRBV3-1 (or the pseudogene TRBV3-2) to TRBJ2-7, with a tentative D call TRBD1 (5 bases). Trimming removed 1 base from V and 6 bases from J, with 13 bases in between. The CDR3 spans 14 residues. CDR1 is LGHDT, CDR2 YNNKEL, per germline (reference sequence). CDR3 DNA: TGTGCCAGCAGCCAAGTGGCAGGGAACAGCGAGCAGTACTTC. Encoded protein: CASSQVAGNSEQYF.

V is TRBV28 and J is TRBJ2-5, with 8 bases identical to TRBD1. The CDR3 spans 15 residues. Germline V gives CDR1 MDHEN, CDR2 SYDVKM. After removal of 2 bases from V and 5 bases from J, the junction contained 7 bases not matched to a gene. DNA of the CDR3: TGTGCCAGCAGTTTAAATACAGGGGGACTCGAGACCCAGTACTTC. This translates into CASSLNTGGLETQYF.

This chain links TRBV19 with TRBJ1-1, with a possible D match to TRBD1 (5 bases). The V gene's germline CDR1 is LNHDA and CDR2 SQIVND (reference sequence). V was pared by 1 base and J by 1 base, with 10 bases between. This CDR3 has 15 amino acids. The CDR3 region is CASSIGGRWNTEAFF. The CDR3 region has the DNA TGTGCCAGTAGTATAGGGGGCCGGTGGAACACTGAAGCTTTCTTT.

The V call is TRBV11-2, the J call TRBJ1-1; D is possibly TRBD1 (5 bases). The CDR3 extends over 13 amino acids. V lost 7 bases, J lost 1 base, and 10 bases lay in between. From germline, CDR1 is SGHAT and CDR2 FQNNGV. This CDR3 is CASTRGTNTEAFF. The CDR3 coding sequence is TGTGCCAGCACCCGGGGGACGAACACTGAAGCTTTCTTT.

The chain uses TRBV7-9 and TRBJ1-1; D unresolved. This CDR3 region has 14 residues. Germline CDR1 reads SEHNR; CDR2 reads FQNEAQ (reference sequence). Trimming cost V 7 bases and J 7 bases, with 19 bases left between them. CDR3 protein: CASTPWGEGGEAFF. CDR3 DNA sequence: TGTGCCAGCACCCCGTGGGGAGAGGGAGGTGAAGCTTTCTTT.

The chain combines TRBV2 with TRBJ1-4; 7 bases fit TRBD1. V was pared by 3 bases and J by 8 bases, with 9 bases of the junction left unmatched. CDR3 length: 15 residues. From germline, CDR1 is SNHLY and CDR2 FYNNEI. CDR3 in DNA: TGTGCCAGCAGTGAGGAAGGCAGGGGGATCGAAAAACTGTTTTTT. It translates to CASSEEGRGIEKLFF.